This TCR beta chain was captured in a study of T-cell memory formation after mild COVID-19. Study conclusions and caveats: Some SARS-CoV-2-responding clones were already detected in memory before infection. Researchers report contracting CD4+ clones mostly in CM and EM, with CD8+ clones in EMRA.

Sample barcodes and UMIs were carried by the TCR alpha and TCR beta cDNA libraries that 5'RACE generated with constant-segment primers. TCRdb reprocessed the 5' RACE reads with MiXCR, giving one entry per CDR3 protein. The sample contains approximately 300,000 distinct CDR3 sequences, approximately 7.6% of which appear only once. This clonotype was seen ten or more times. The antigen remains undetermined. Germline values: CDR1 SGHTA, CDR2 FQGNSA. The CDR3 consists of 15 residues. Unmatched junction bases numbered 9, after V lost 0 bases and J lost 9 bases. This sequence joins TRBV7-2 and TRBJ2-3, with TRBD1 matching over 7 bases. The TCR sequence derives from a young man who had mild COVID-19 (a few samples of this study predate the infection). Cell type and time point are not known. The sequencing input was PBMCs or a T cell subset sorted from them (not recorded which). The CDR3 sequence: CASSLAPQGVRTQYF. The CDR3, as DNA: TGTGCCAGCAGCTTAGCGCCTCAGGGGGTCAGAACGCAGTATTTT.